The 30 T cell receptor beta chains in this list originate from one sample, sequenced in a study of blood T cells in healthy people across ages. It was with a sample-barcoded 5' primer and a J-beta primer mix that a second PCR of roughly 6 to 11 cycles was run. TCRdb re-called the 5' RACE reads with MiXCR, one entry per CDR3 protein. The data contain more than 750,000 distinct CDR3 sequences, 29% of them singletons. The same data also went into a second study, on T cells of mothers and their children.

Sequencing used blood. The receptors here all came from a middle-aged woman in good health.

CDR3 in amino acids: CASSQQTSGGYNEQFF. CDR3 coding DNA: TGCGCCAGCAGCCAACAGACTAGCGGGGGCTACAATGAGCAGTTCTTC. The gene calls are TRBV4-3 and TRBJ2-1, with 12 bases that match TRBD2. Trimming cost V 2 bases and J 3 bases; bases outside gene matches: 2. Germline V gives CDR1 LGHNA, CDR2 YSLEER. The CDR3 totals 16 residues.

This clonotype has only a few counts. This sequence joins TRBV20-1 and TRBJ1-1; D perhaps matches TRBD1 (6 bases). The CDR3 runs to 15 residues. The germline CDR1 and CDR2 sequences are DFQATT and SNEGSKA (reference sequence). V dropped 0 bases and J dropped 8 bases, with 19 bases sitting between them. CDR3 in amino acids: CSARDWGQVGREAFF. CDR3 sequence (DNA): TGCAGTGCTAGAGATTGGGGGCAGGTTGGAAGGGAAGCTTTCTTT.

Ten or more counts support this clonotype. The genes are TRBV10-3 and TRBJ2-5, with D possibly matching TRBD1 (6 bases). The CDR3 has 16 amino acids. The V end was cut by 3 bases, the J end by 5 bases, with 19 bases between. Germline CDR1 is ENHRY and CDR2 is SYGVKD. CDR3 in DNA: TGTGCCATCAGTGATTATCCGGGACACCCGCTCGAGACCCAGTACTTC. Encoded protein: CAISDYPGHPLETQYF.

The chain is built from TRBV5-1 and TRBJ1-6, with D maybe TRBD1 (6 bases). CDR3 length: 16 amino acids. Germline-derived CDR1 and CDR2 are SGHRS and YFSETQ. V lost 0 bases and J lost 7, with 14 bases in between. CDR3 residues: CASSLEGRGRNSPLHF. The CDR3 DNA follows: TGCGCCAGCAGCTTGGAAGGCAGGGGACGCAATTCACCCCTCCACTTT. Full variable domain (remainder filled in from reference TRBV5-1 and TRBJ1-6): KAGVTQTPRYLIKTRGQQVTLSCSPISGHRSVSWYQQTPGQGLQFLFEYFSETQRNKGNFPGRFSGRQFSNSRSEMNVSTLELGDSALYLCASSLEGRGRNSPLHFGNGTRLTVT.

Concerning this clonotype: A much larger clone lies one base from this, so it may be a read error. V is TRBV18 and J is TRBJ2-7; TRBD1 matches at 7 bases. V shed 1 base, J shed 3 bases, and the junction held 3 bases outside the gene matches. This CDR3 comprises 14 residues. Germline CDR1 reads KGHSH; CDR2 reads LQKENI. The DNA of the CDR3 is TGTGCCAGCTCACCACTGTACAGGGGCTACGAGCAGTACTTC. Its protein product is CASSPLYRGYEQYF.

Points on this clonotype: An end of the junction differs from the germline gene, which may be a read error. V and J are TRBV24-1 and TRBJ1-1; D may be TRBD1 (5 bases). This CDR3 comprises 13 residues. Germline loops: CDR1 KGHDR, CDR2 SFDVKD. CDR3 residues: CAASTGTNTEAFF. Here the CDR3 DNA reads TGTGCCGCCAGTACGGGGACGAACACTGAAGCTTTCTTT.

This clonotype was observed many times. The V and J genes are TRBV5-1 and TRBJ2-7, with TRBD2 as a possible D gene (6 bases). V dropped 0 bases and J dropped 2 bases, with 9 bases sitting between them. Germline values: CDR1 SGHRS, CDR2 YFSETQ. The CDR3 is made up of 14 amino acids. The CDR3 is CASSLDGEAYEQYF. In DNA form, the CDR3 reads TGCGCCAGCAGCTTGGATGGGGAGGCCTACGAGCAGTACTTC.

This clonotype was seen a few times. Just one base apart from a much larger clone, this may be a read error. V usage is TRBV7-2 and J usage is TRBJ2-1, with a tentative D call TRBD1 (6 bases). This CDR3 has 14 amino acids. Germline CDR1 and CDR2: SGHTA and FQGNSA. The chain's CDR3 is CAGSFGTPYNEQFF. The CDR3 DNA is TGTGCCGGCAGCTTCGGGACACCATACAATGAGCAGTTCTTC.

The J gene is TRBJ2-5, the V gene TRBV7-2, with 12 nucleotides matching TRBD1. Germline CDR1 and CDR2: SGHTA and FQGNSA. This CDR3 is 16 amino acids long. Trimming took 1 base from V and 6 from J; bases not matched to a gene: 6. CDR3: CASSLVGDRGRKTQYF. CDR3 bases: TGTGCCAGCAGCTTAGTGGGGGACAGGGGGCGAAAGACCCAGTACTTC.

This clonotype was found many times. The chain is built from TRBV20-1 and TRBJ2-5, with TRBD2 identical over 10 bases. This CDR3 has 16 residues. With V trimmed by 6 bases and J by 0 bases, 10 bases remained unmatched. Germline V gene sequence: CDR1 DFQATT, CDR2 SNEGSKA (reference sequence). The CDR3 region has the DNA TGCAGTGCCACCCGACTAGCGGGCCTGTACCAAGAGACCCAGTACTTC. Its translation: CSATRLAGLYQETQYF.

The chain carries TRBV28 and TRBJ1-2; D not resolved. This CDR3 has 12 residues. The V and J ends lost 6 bases and 8 bases respectively, with 13 bases between them. Germline V gene data show CDR1 as MDHEN and CDR2 as SYDVKM. CDR3: CASSPLARGYTF. The CDR3 DNA follows: TGTGCCAGCAGCCCTCTGGCCAGAGGCTACACCTTC.

This clonotype appeared many times. The junction departs from germline at one end; a sequencing error may be responsible. The chain uses TRBV5-1 and TRBJ2-7; D unclear. This CDR3 comprises 12 residues. The germline CDR1 and CDR2 sequences are SGHRS and YFSETQ. CDR3 protein: CASSLNRAEQYF. CDR3 coding DNA: TGTGCCAGCAGTTTAAACAGAGCAGAGCAGTACTTC.

The V call is TRBV2, the J call TRBJ2-1; no clear D. Trimming took off 8 bases at V and 2 bases at J, with 10 bases between the two ends. The germline gives CDR1 SNHLY, CDR2 FYNNEI. The CDR3 covers 13 residues. This CDR3 is CASGPAPYNEQFF. CDR3 DNA sequence: TGTGCCAGCGGTCCAGCGCCCTACAATGAGCAGTTCTTC. Full variable domain (outside the CDR3, taken from reference TRBV2 and TRBJ2-1): EPEVTQTPSHQVTQMGQEVILRCVPISNHLYFYWYRQILGQKVEFLVSFYNNEISEKSEIFDDQFSVERPDGSNFTLKIRSTKLEDSAMYFCASGPAPYNEQFFGPGTRLTVL.

Of note for this clonotype: It may be a read error: a sequence one base away is much more abundant. For the CDR3, the DNA is TGTGCCAACTCGCCGGGCGGGAGCTACGAGCAGTTCTTC. Amino acids: CANSPGGSYEQFF. The rearrangement joins TRBV2 to TRBJ2-1, with 7 bases that match TRBD2. Losses at the gene ends were 10 bases for V and 10 bases for J; bases not matched to a gene: 13. This CDR3 region has 13 residues. CDR1 and CDR2 from the germline V gene are SNHLY and FYNNEI.

The chain couples TRBV7-2 to TRBJ1-5; TRBD1 might be the D (6 bases). The V and J ends lost 1 base and 2 bases respectively, with 12 bases between them. CDR1 is SGHTA and CDR2 is FQGNSA in the germline V gene. The CDR3 totals 16 residues. Here the CDR3 reads CASSLVARGGNQPQHF. CDR3 sequence (DNA): TGTGCCAGCAGCTTAGTAGCCAGGGGCGGCAATCAGCCCCAGCATTTT.

This clonotype has a handful of counts. The chain joins TRBV3-1 to TRBJ2-3; the match to TRBD2 covers 7 bases. The trim removed 4 bases at V and 2 bases at J, leaving 9 bases unmatched. This CDR3 has 16 residues. Looked up from germline, CDR1 is LGHDT and CDR2 is YNNKEL (reference sequence). The CDR3 DNA follows: TGTGCCAGCAGCCCTTGGGCTAGCGGTGACACAGATACGCAGTATTTT. Protein product: CASSPWASGDTDTQYF.

This clonotype was observed at least ten times. The J gene is TRBJ2-1, the V gene TRBV7-2; D is possibly TRBD1 or TRBD2 (5 bases each). The ends were cut back, 5 bases at V and 2 bases at J, with 16 bases in the middle. Germline V gene data show CDR1 as SGHTA and CDR2 as FQGNSA. This CDR3 spans 16 amino acids. In DNA, the CDR3 is TGTGCCAGCAGCACCCAGAGGGGCGTCGCCTACAATGAGCAGTTCTTC. The encoded protein is CASSTQRGVAYNEQFF.

This chain uses TRBV28 with TRBJ2-7; no clear D gene. Trimming pared 5 bases from V and 1 base from J, leaving 15 bases between. The germline V gene has CDR1 MDHEN and CDR2 SYDVKM. The CDR3 sequence is 15 residues long. The CDR3 sequence is CASSDTGFISYEQYF. CDR3 nucleotides: TGTGCCAGCAGTGATACGGGCTTTATTTCCTACGAGCAGTACTTC.

This clonotype has only a few counts. The chain uses TRBV5-1 and TRBJ1-1; 8 bases line up with TRBD1. The CDR3 is 16 residues long. Germline V gene data show CDR1 as SGHRS and CDR2 as YFSETQ. After removal of 2 bases from V and 0 bases from J, the junction contained 6 bases not matched to a gene. CDR3 residues: CASSFRQGSMNTEAFF. The DNA of the CDR3 is TGCGCCAGCAGCTTTAGACAGGGGTCCATGAACACTGAAGCTTTCTTT.

The V gene is TRBV20-1, the J gene TRBJ2-3; no definite D call. Germline assignment: CDR1 DFQATT and CDR2 SNEGSKA (reference sequence). V lost 5 bases, J lost 0 bases, and 12 bases lay in between. CDR3 length equals 14 residues. The CDR3 region has the DNA TGCAGTGCTCTACGCCTCCCTAGCACAGATACGCAGTATTTT. Amino acids: CSALRLPSTDTQYF.

This clonotype has a count of ten or more. This chain joins TRBV12-5 and TRBJ1-2, with D uncertain. The germline CDR1 and CDR2 sequences are LGHNT and FRNRAP. Deletions cut 4 bases from V and 3 bases from J, with 12 bases between. This CDR3 comprises 14 residues. The CDR3 sequence is CASGSEGGYYGYTF. The CDR3 bases are TGTGCTAGTGGTTCAGAGGGAGGGTACTATGGCTACACCTTC.

The rearrangement joins TRBV5-1 to TRBJ1-6; TRBD1 agrees at 11 bases. Trimming at V came to 4 bases and at J to 8 bases, leaving 5 bases not matched to a gene. CDR3 length equals 15 residues. Germline values: CDR1 SGHRS, CDR2 YFSETQ. Here the CDR3 reads CASSKEDRGHSPLHF. CDR3 DNA: TGCGCCAGCAGCAAGGAGGACAGGGGGCATTCACCCCTCCACTTT.

The chain links TRBV30 to TRBJ1-2, with D possibly TRBD1 on 5 matching bases. The CDR3 length is 14 residues. Trimming left V 0 bases short and J 9 bases short, with 17 bases between. CDR1 and CDR2 from the germline V gene are GTSNPN and SVGIG (reference sequence). CDR3 amino acids: CAWSVSAQGSSYTF. The CDR3 nucleotides read TGTGCCTGGAGTGTGAGTGCCCAGGGATCAAGCTACACCTTC.

This CDR3 is CASSPILKGGEQFF. CDR3 bases: TGTGCCAGCAGTCCAATACTTAAGGGGGGTGAGCAGTTCTTC. The chain joins TRBV27 to TRBJ2-1; D may be TRBD1 or TRBD2 (6 bases each). The CDR3 sequence is 14 residues long. V shed 5 bases and J shed 9 bases, with 17 bases lying between them. CDR1 and CDR2 (germline): MNHEY, SMNVEV (reference sequence).

The chain employs TRBV28 and TRBJ1-5, with a possible D match to TRBD1 (6 bases). Germline V gene lookup returns CDR1 MDHEN and CDR2 SYDVKM. Trimming shortened V by 3 bases and J by 7 bases, and 10 bases separated the two germline ends. The CDR3 totals 13 residues. CDR3 bases: TGTGCCAGCAGTTTTAGGGGGGACCAGCCCCAGCATTTT. Translation gives CASSFRGDQPQHF. The full variable domain, rest sourced from reference TRBV28 and TRBJ1-5, is DVKVTQSSRYLVKRTGEKVFLECVQDMDHENMFWYRQDPGLGLRLIYFSYDVKMKEKGDIPEGYSVSREKKERFSLILESASTNQTSMYLCASSFRGDQPQHFGDGTRLSIL.

V gene TRBV7-9 combines with J gene TRBJ2-5, with D unresolved. The CDR3 runs to 14 residues. The V gene lost 2 bases and the J gene lost 4 bases, with 11 bases spanning the gap. The germline gives CDR1 SEHNR, CDR2 FQNEAQ (reference sequence). The DNA for the CDR3 is TGTGCCAGCAGCTTAAGGCCAGAGTTAGAGACCCAGTACTTC. It is translated as CASSLRPELETQYF.

This clonotype was counted only a few times. The rearrangement links TRBV7-2 to TRBJ2-3; 8 positions agree with TRBD1. CDR1 and CDR2 from the germline V gene are SGHTA and FQGNSA. J gave up 4 bases and V 1 base, and 13 bases lay outside the gene matches. The CDR3 spans 18 residues. Here the CDR3 DNA reads TGTGCCAGCAGCTTAGGAGCGGTCAGGGGGCGCCGGCCAGATACGCAGTATTTT. Its protein product is CASSLGAVRGRRPDTQYF.

V gene TRBV9 combines with J gene TRBJ2-3; TRBD1 might be the D (6 bases). Trimming shortened V by 2 bases and J by 6 bases, and 10 bases separated the two germline ends. This CDR3 is built from 13 residues. Germline V CDR1 and CDR2: SGDLS, YYNGEE. CDR3 nucleotides: TGTGCCAGCAGCGTGGGACACCCCGATACGCAGTATTTT. Amino acid sequence: CASSVGHPDTQYF.

There are a few counts of this clonotype. The J gene is TRBJ1-5, the V gene TRBV28, with D hard to call. The CDR3 has 13 residues. Germline V gene lookup returns CDR1 MDHEN and CDR2 SYDVKM. V gave up 3 bases and J gave up 3 bases, with 6 bases separating them. CDR3 amino acids: CASSFTPNQPQHF. The DNA for the CDR3 is TGTGCCAGCAGTTTTACCCCCAATCAGCCCCAGCATTTT. Looking up the rest from reference TRBV28 and TRBJ1-5 gives the full variable domain: DVKVTQSSRYLVKRTGEKVFLECVQDMDHENMFWYRQDPGLGLRLIYFSYDVKMKEKGDIPEGYSVSREKKERFSLILESASTNQTSMYLCASSFTPNQPQHFGDGTRLSIL.

This clonotype was counted ten times or more. Here the CDR3 DNA reads TGTGCCAGCAGTCCAGGGGGCATGGCTAATGAAAAACTGTTTTTT. Translated: CASSPGGMANEKLFF. The rearrangement joins TRBV12-3 or TRBV12-4 to TRBJ1-4, with 8 positions matching TRBD1. V shed 5 bases and J 3 bases; nucleotides not matched to a gene: 5. CDR3 size: 15 residues.